A selection of T cell receptor beta chains follows, all from one sample in a study of T cell responses to AZD1222 COVID-19 vaccine. The method was immunoSEQ multiplex PCR; TCRdb's version includes in-frame clones alone and lacks a portion of them. This table has about 67,000 clones, around 82% appearing once. Source: peripheral blood, taken 28 days after the second AZD1222 dose. The source is an adult who received the AZD1222 COVID-19 vaccine. Both conserved end residues are part of each CDR3. A D gene is named only where the DNA matches it firmly. Some rows have no size entry. The others give once, few or many, or a class for an expanded clone.

j_call,v_call,clone_size,d_call,cdr3_aa,cdr3_nt
TRBJ1-1,TRBV19,.,.,CASEGGTNTEAFF,TGTGCCAGTGAGGGGGGTACCAACACTGAAGCTTTCTTT
TRBJ1-3,TRBV7-9,.,.,CASSFLTEAGNTIYF,TGTGCCAGCAGCTTCCTAACAGAGGCTGGAAACACCATATATTTT
TRBJ2-7,TRBV3-1/TRBV3-2,.,TRBD2,CASSQSSGGPYEQYF,TGTGCCAGCAGCCAATCTAGCGGGGGACCCTACGAGCAGTACTTC
TRBJ1-2,TRBV3-1/TRBV3-2,once,TRBD1,CASSHQRGRGHYGYTF,TGTGCCAGCAGCCATCAAAGGGGCAGGGGGCACTATGGCTACACCTTC
TRBJ1-4,TRBV19,.,.,CASSLSENEKLFF,TGTGCCAGTAGTTTATCCGAGAATGAAAAACTGTTTTTT
TRBJ1-5,TRBV3-1/TRBV3-2,few,.,CASAMDARSQPQHF,TGTGCCAGCGCGATGGACGCTCGAAGTCAGCCCCAGCATTTT
TRBJ2-2,TRBV18,.,.,CASSPTVTGELFF,TGTGCCAGCTCACCAACGGTGACCGGGGAGCTGTTTTTT
TRBJ1-1,TRBV9,.,TRBD1,CASSGRGHTEAFF,TGTGCCAGCAGCGGTAGGGGGCACACTGAAGCTTTCTTT
TRBJ2-7,TRBV10-3,.,.,CAISDDAYEQYF,TGTGCCATCAGCGACGACGCCTACGAGCAGTACTTC
TRBJ2-1,TRBV7-7,.,.,CASSLAGDNEQFF,TGTGCCAGCAGCTTAGCAGGGGACAATGAGCAGTTCTTC
TRBJ1-2,TRBV18,once,.,CASSSQPYGYTF,TGTGCCAGCTCAAGTCAGCCCTATGGCTACACCTTC
TRBJ1-3,TRBV10-1,.,.,CASSAGQENTIYF,TGCGCCAGCAGTGCGGGCCAGGAAAACACCATATATTTT
TRBJ2-1,TRBV28,.,TRBD2,CASRQLAGGPVEQFF,TGTGCCAGCAGGCAACTAGCGGGGGGGCCCGTTGAGCAGTTCTTC
TRBJ2-1,TRBV11-2,.,TRBD2,CASRLAGGLYNEQFF,TGTGCCAGCCGACTAGCGGGGGGTCTATACAATGAGCAGTTCTTC
TRBJ1-3,TRBV6-5,.,.,CASSYGAGSDTIYF,TGTGCCAGCAGTTACGGGGCAGGGTCCGACACCATATATTTT
TRBJ2-4,TRBV18,.,TRBD1,CASSPPGQVSLAKNIQYF,TGTGCCAGCTCACCTCCGGGACAGGTGTCCTTAGCCAAAAACATTCAGTACTTC
TRBJ1-1,TRBV4-1,.,.,CASSRSGMNTEAFF,TGCGCCAGCAGCCGGTCAGGTATGAACACTGAAGCTTTCTTT
TRBJ2-2,TRBV5-1,.,TRBD1,CASSADRGAGELFF,TGCGCCAGCAGCGCGGACAGGGGGGCCGGGGAGCTGTTTTTT
TRBJ2-7,TRBV9,.,.,CASSTSPTGGYEQYF,TGTGCCAGCAGCACCTCGCCGACAGGCGGCTACGAGCAGTACTTC
TRBJ1-3,TRBV5-1,few,.,CASSLGGHSGNTIYF,TGCGCCAGCAGCTTGGGGGGACACTCTGGAAACACCATATATTTT
TRBJ1-2,TRBV4-3,.,.,CASSQVGSGGYTF,TGCGCCAGCAGCCAAGTGGGTTCCGGTGGCTACACCTTC
TRBJ1-1,TRBV2,.,TRBD1,CASSKRQGRTEAFF,TGTGCCAGCAGTAAACGACAGGGAAGGACTGAAGCTTTCTTT
TRBJ2-2,TRBV18,.,TRBD1,CASSHPRQGNTGELFF,TGTGCCAGCTCACACCCGAGACAGGGCAACACCGGGGAGCTGTTTTTT
TRBJ1-2,TRBV6-5,.,TRBD1,CASSRRAGGFGYTF,TGTGCCAGCAGTCGCCGCGCAGGGGGGTTTGGCTACACCTTC
TRBJ1-6,TRBV3-1/TRBV3-2,.,TRBD1,CASSPRGLSSPLHF,TGTGCCAGCAGCCCCAGGGGGCTTAGTTCACCCCTCCACTTT
TRBJ2-3,TRBV5-1,.,TRBD2,CASSLLAGASTDTQYF,TGCGCCAGCAGCTTACTAGCGGGGGCCAGCACAGATACGCAGTATTTT
TRBJ1-5,TRBV27,.,.,CASSPGRVNQPQHF,TGTGCCAGCTCCCCGGGGAGGGTCAATCAGCCCCAGCATTTT
TRBJ2-3,TRBV4-3,.,.,CASSQAGSSTDTQYF,TGCGCCAGCAGCCAGGCGGGGTCTAGCACAGATACGCAGTATTTT
TRBJ1-5,TRBV27,.,.,CASSLSGDQPQHF,TGTGCCAGCAGTTTATCCGGGGATCAGCCCCAGCATTTT
TRBJ1-2,TRBV28,few,TRBD1,CASSPREGAVYGYTF,TGTGCCAGCAGTCCCCGGGAGGGGGCTGTGTATGGCTACACCTTC
TRBJ1-2,TRBV11-2,.,.,CASSTDINYGYTF,TGTGCCAGCAGCACAGACATAAACTATGGCTACACCTTC
TRBJ2-3,TRBV7-2,.,.,CASSLGPAYTQYF,TGTGCCAGCAGCTTAGGGCCGGCGTATACGCAGTATTTT
TRBJ2-1,TRBV5-1,.,TRBD2,CASRAGTTGLSYNEQFF,TGCGCCAGCAGGGCCGGGACTACCGGACTCTCCTACAATGAGCAGTTCTTC
TRBJ2-3,TRBV11-3,.,.,CASSLGTSLDTQYF,TGTGCCAGCAGCTTAGGAACTAGCCTAGATACGCAGTATTTT
TRBJ2-1,TRBV11-2,.,TRBD2,CASTPGTSGSAVYNEQFF,TGTGCCAGCACCCCCGGGACTAGCGGTTCCGCGGTCTACAATGAGCAGTTCTTC
TRBJ2-7,TRBV25-1,.,.,CASISVSYEQYF,TGTGCCAGCATCAGCGTCAGCTACGAGCAGTACTTC
TRBJ1-2,TRBV19,few,.,CASSPIRANYGYTF,TGTGCCAGTAGCCCGATCAGAGCTAACTATGGCTACACCTTC
TRBJ1-5,TRBV5-1,.,TRBD1,CASSAGQAQEGNQPQHF,TGCGCCAGCAGCGCGGGACAGGCCCAAGAGGGCAATCAGCCCCAGCATTTT
TRBJ2-7,TRBV25-1,.,.,CASSGFYEQYF,TGTGCCAGCAGTGGGTTCTACGAGCAGTACTTC
TRBJ2-7,TRBV3-1/TRBV3-2,.,TRBD1,CASSLWDRGGYEQYF,TGTGCCAGCAGCCTCTGGGACAGGGGGGGCTACGAGCAGTACTTC
TRBJ1-3,TRBV4-3,.,.,CASSQLDPTTGGGVGNTIYF,TGCGCCAGCAGCCAACTCGACCCTACGACGGGGGGCGGAGTGGGAAACACCATATATTTT
TRBJ2-5,TRBV19,.,TRBD1,CASSAGQGGQETQYF,TGTGCCAGTAGTGCTGGACAGGGGGGCCAAGAGACCCAGTACTTC
TRBJ2-5,TRBV9,few,.,CASSSSDSGAQYF,TGTGCCAGCAGTTCCTCAGACTCTGGGGCCCAGTACTTC
TRBJ2-2,TRBV27,few,TRBD1,CASGDRGWNTGELFF,TGTGCCAGCGGGGACAGGGGGTGGAACACCGGGGAGCTGTTTTTT
TRBJ1-2,TRBV5-6,.,.,CASSLEAGPYGYTF,TGTGCCAGCAGCTTGGAGGCAGGCCCGTATGGCTACACCTTC